What follows describes a single TCR beta chain. The length of the CDR3 is 13 residues. From germline, CDR1 is LGHNT and CDR2 FRNRAP. V was cut by 3 bases and J by 4 bases, with 9 bases left in between. The data were obtained in a study of siplizumab effects on memory and regulatory T cells. Each sample had around 110,000 TCR templates assayed. The repertoire was sequenced with immunoSEQ multiplex PCR; TCRdb's copy has only in-frame clones and lacks some. Seen here are about 100,000 clones, 94% observed once, and the top ten hold roughly 0.6%. The J gene is TRBJ1-2, the V gene TRBV12-5; no firm D call. The receptor comes from a human donor in good health. Sequencing was done on a sample of Tregs sorted from blood. Here the CDR3 DNA reads TGTGCTAGTGGTTTCCATCCAACCTATGGCTACACCTTC. This gives the protein CASGFHPTYGYTF.